This TCR beta chain was obtained from a study of early T cells in non-severe SARS-CoV-2 infection. This CDR3 has 14 residues. V was clipped by 1 base and J by 2 bases, with 9 bases between them. Germline lookup yields CDR1 LNHDA and CDR2 SQIVND (reference sequence). TCRdb re-called the 5' RACE reads with MiXCR, one entry per CDR3 protein. This sample carries about 81,000 distinct CDR3 sequences, about 6% of them seen once, and the ten largest clones take 6.5% to 9%. In this sample, this clonotype turned up many times. This receptor was obtained from an adult who was a healthcare worker with PCR-confirmed SARS-CoV-2 infection or an uninfected control (not recorded which). The genes are TRBV19 and TRBJ2-7, with D hard to call. The specimen was whole blood. The CDR3, as DNA: TGTGCCAGTAGTATAGGGAGTGGTCCCTACGAGCAGTACTTC. Its translation is CASSIGSGPYEQYF. The full variable domain, completed using reference TRBV19 and TRBJ2-7, is DGGITQSPKYLFRKEGQNVTLSCEQNLNHDAMYWYRQDPGQGLRLIYYSQIVNDFQKGDIAEGYSVSREKKESFPLTVTSAQKNPTAFYLCASSIGSGPYEQYFGPGTRLTVT.